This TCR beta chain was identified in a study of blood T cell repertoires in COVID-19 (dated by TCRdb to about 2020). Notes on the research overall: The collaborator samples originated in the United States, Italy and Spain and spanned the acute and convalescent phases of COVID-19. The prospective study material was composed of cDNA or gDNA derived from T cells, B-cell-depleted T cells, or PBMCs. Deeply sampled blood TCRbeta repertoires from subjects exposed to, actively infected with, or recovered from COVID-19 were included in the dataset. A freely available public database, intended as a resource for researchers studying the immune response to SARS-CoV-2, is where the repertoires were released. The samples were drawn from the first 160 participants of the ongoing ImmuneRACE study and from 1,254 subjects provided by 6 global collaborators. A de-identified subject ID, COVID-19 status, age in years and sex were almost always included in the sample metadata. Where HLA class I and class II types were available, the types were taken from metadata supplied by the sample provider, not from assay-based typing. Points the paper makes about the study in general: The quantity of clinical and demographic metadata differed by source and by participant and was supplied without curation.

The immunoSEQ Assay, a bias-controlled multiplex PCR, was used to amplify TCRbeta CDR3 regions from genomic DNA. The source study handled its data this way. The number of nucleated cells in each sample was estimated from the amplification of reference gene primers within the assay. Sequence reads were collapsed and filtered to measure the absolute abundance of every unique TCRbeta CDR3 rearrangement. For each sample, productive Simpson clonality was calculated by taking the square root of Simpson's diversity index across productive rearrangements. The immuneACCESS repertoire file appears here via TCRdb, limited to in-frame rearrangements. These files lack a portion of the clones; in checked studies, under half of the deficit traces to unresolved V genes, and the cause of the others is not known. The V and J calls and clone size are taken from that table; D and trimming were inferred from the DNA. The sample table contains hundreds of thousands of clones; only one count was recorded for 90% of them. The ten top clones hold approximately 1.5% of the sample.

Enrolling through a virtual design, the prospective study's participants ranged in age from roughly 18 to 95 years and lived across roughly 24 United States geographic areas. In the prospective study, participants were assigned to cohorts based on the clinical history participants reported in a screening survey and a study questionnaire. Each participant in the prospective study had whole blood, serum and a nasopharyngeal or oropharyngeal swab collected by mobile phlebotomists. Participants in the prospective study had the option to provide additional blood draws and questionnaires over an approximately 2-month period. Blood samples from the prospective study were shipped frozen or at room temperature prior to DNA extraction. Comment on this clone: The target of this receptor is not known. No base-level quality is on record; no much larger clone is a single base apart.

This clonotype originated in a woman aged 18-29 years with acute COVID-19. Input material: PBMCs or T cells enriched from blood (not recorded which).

The DNA reads TGTGCGGTCGGATTGGGACAGTATAATTCACCCCTCCACTTT. It specifies CAVGLGQYNSPLHF. Recombination linked TRBV19 to TRBJ1-6, with 7 bases aligning to TRBD1. The germline V gene (reference sequence) supplies CDR1 LNHDA and CDR2 SQIVND. Reading from cysteine to phenylalanine, the CDR3 counts 14 amino acids. Only CDR3 DNA remains: 42 bases, in frame from the first base.